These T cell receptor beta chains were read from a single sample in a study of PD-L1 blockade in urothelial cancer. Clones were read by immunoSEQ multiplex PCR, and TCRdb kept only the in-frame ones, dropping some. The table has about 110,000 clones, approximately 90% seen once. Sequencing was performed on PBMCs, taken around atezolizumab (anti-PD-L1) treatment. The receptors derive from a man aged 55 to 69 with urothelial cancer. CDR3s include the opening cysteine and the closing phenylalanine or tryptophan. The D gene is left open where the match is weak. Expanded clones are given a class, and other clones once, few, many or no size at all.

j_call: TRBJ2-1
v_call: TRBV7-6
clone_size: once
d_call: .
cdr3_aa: CASSLVGDGMGDEQFF
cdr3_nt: TGTGCCAGCAGCTTAGTCGGGGATGGTATGGGCGATGAGCAGTTCTTC

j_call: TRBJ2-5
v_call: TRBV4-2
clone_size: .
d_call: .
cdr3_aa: CASSPDWQETQYF
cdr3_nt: TGTGCCAGCAGCCCCGACTGGCAAGAGACCCAGTACTTC

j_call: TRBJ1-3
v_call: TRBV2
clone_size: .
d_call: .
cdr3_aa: CASSWNRQISGNTIYF
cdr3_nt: TGTGCCAGCAGTTGGAACAGGCAAATCTCTGGAAACACCATATATTTT

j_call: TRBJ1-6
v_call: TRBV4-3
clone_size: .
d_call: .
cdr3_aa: CASSQDNGHRGGSPLHF
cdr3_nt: TGCGCCAGCAGCCAAGATAACGGCCATCGAGGGGGTTCACCCCTCCACTTT

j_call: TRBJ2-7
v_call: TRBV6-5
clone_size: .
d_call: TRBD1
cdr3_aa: CASSSRGTKSYEQYF
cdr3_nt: TGTGCCAGCAGTTCCAGGGGGACAAAGTCCTACGAGCAGTACTTC

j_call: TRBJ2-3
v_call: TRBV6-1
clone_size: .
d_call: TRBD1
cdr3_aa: CASGTGPTSTDTQYF
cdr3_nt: TGTGCCAGCGGGACAGGGCCTACTAGCACAGATACGCAGTATTTT

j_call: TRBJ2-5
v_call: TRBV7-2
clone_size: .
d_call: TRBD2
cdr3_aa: CASSLVGRGKTQYF
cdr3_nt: TGTGCCAGCAGCTTAGTGGGGCGGGGGAAGACCCAGTACTTC

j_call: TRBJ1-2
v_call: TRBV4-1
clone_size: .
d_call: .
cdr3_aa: CASSQESQLYGYTF
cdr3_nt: TGCGCCAGCAGCCAAGAATCGCAGTTATATGGCTACACCTTC

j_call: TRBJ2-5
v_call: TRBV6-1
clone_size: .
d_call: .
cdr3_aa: CASNRDWGETQYF
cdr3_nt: TGTGCCAGCAACCGGGACTGGGGGGAGACCCAGTACTTC

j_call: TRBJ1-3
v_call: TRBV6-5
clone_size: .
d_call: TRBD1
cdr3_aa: CASIQRTGSGNTIYF
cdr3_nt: TGTGCCAGCATCCAGCGGACAGGGTCTGGAAACACCATATATTTT